This note documents a single TCR beta chain sequence. What antigen it recognizes has not been identified. Per-nucleotide qualities are absent, and no much larger clonotype sits a single base away. Using the deep immunoSEQ assay, multiplex PCR amplified TCR CDR3 regions from genomic DNA. For each cell subset, the extracted genomic DNA was distributed evenly across all wells of several immunoSEQ 96-well plates, and each plate served as one replicate. For sorted subsets, each replicate PCR was loaded with 200 ng genomic DNA, equivalent to roughly 30,000 T cell genomes. Purified libraries were measured with a Qubit 3.0 fluorometer, size-checked on a Bioanalyzer 2100, and measured again with the KAPA Library Quantification kit. Each immunoSEQ 96-well plate was sequenced on its own single-read 150-cycle Illumina NextSeq 550 flow cell. In the source study's methods: Because the immunoSEQ output included only junctional sequences and no quality scores, the filtering could not be the same as the filtering used for full-length reads. To assign V/J genes and CDR3, sequences were annotated using PyIR, a Python wrapper for IgBLAST v1.9, with IMGT germline references. Reads with weak V/J assignments (E-value above 1e-6), missing CDR3, stop codons, out-of-frame junctions, or ambiguous translated residues were removed. V3J clonotypes were defined by identical inferred V gene, J gene, and CDR3 amino acid sequence. Percentage overlap between repertoires was calculated by dividing the number of shared unique clonotypes by the size of the smaller repertoire. RTK rarefaction, the Chao1 estimator, and Recon v2.1 estimates of unobserved clonotypes were used to assess repertoire richness. OLGA was used to compute generation probabilities for all TCRbeta clonotypes that the gDNA method yielded from a handful of donors. This is the immuneACCESS table as TCRdb keeps it, with only in-frame sequences that have V and J called. A part of the clones is gone; compared with another copy, unresolved V genes explain less than half, and the rest is unexplained. V, J and clone size were drawn from that table, and D and trimming were deduced from the DNA. Counted in this sample were around 1.9 million clones; 80% to 95% of them appeared once. The ten top clones hold 1.5% to 2% of the sample.

From V the trimming removes 5 bases and from J it removes 7 bases, while the gene matches leave 10 bases of the junction unaccounted for. The CDR3 covers 14 residues, taking in both the cysteine and the phenylalanine. Left in the record is the CDR3 DNA by itself, 42 bases read in frame from the first base. The germline V gene yields SGHAT for CDR1 and FQNNGV for CDR2. This entry belongs to a study of shared clonotypes between healthy human individuals (dated by TCRdb to the early 2020s). As for the study more broadly: Two women and a few men aged 18 to 49 years were included in the cohort. For each donor, CD4 naive and CD4 memory were each run on three plates, CD8 naive on two plates, and CD8 memory on one plate. To estimate repertoire size and how much clonotype sharing occurs between individuals, the study deeply sequenced the blood TCR repertoires of several healthy adults. Different laboratories and diverse techniques were used to prepare libraries and sequence TCR repertoires, to increase sequencing depth and limit assay-specific biases. Leukapheresis yielded between about 0.9 and 8.9 billion PBMCs per donor. Beyond this particular receptor, the publication reports: Naive subsets generally had larger estimated clonotype richness than memory subsets. Because the study included only a small number of donors, the genetic and exposure-history diversity represented was limited. Incomplete sequencing was indicated by rarefaction of sorted-subset datasets, despite the large sequencing depth. When a handful of donors were compared, the shared fraction of clonotypes was 5% to 6.5% for naive CD4, approximately 3.5% for naive CD8, 2.3% for memory CD4, and 0.4% for memory CD8. Sampling was restricted to blood, and TCR repertoires in tissue are likely to differ from TCR repertoires in blood. Pairwise subsampling led to the expectation that sequencing depth would affect the degree of clonotype sharing among donors. Compared with non-shared clonotypes, the clonotypes found in all four sorted-subset donors had higher generation probabilities.

CD8 naive samples consisted of CD45RO-negative cells that were positively selected for CCR7, yielding a CD45RA+CCR7+ population without TemRA cells. Donors were healthy HIV-negative adults with no recently reported acute infections or vaccinations. Only Caucasian adults living in Nashville, Tennessee, USA were represented among the donors. Blood was obtained by leukapheresis, after which PBMCs were separated by Ficoll-Histopaque density gradient centrifugation and cryopreserved in liquid nitrogen vapor phase. Purity and quantity of every magnetically sorted T cell population were checked by analytical flow cytometry. From each sorted fraction, genomic DNA was isolated and quantified by UV absorbance on a Nanodrop 2000c.

The source of this sequence is a young man in good health. Some clones in this sample may be carry-over from other donors' samples. Sequencing was done on a sample of naive CD8+ T cells from PBMCs. This specimen's cell subset or site label, interpreted: CD45RA+CCR7+. The rearranged segments are TRBV11-2 and TRBJ2-7; 8 junctional bases match TRBD1. The nucleotide sequence is given as TGTGCCAGCAGCACCGGACAGGGCGCGCTGGAGCAGTACTTC. The encoded protein is CASSTGQGALEQYF. Reference TRBV11-2 and TRBJ2-7 proteins supply the regions before and after the CDR3; the full variable domain is: EAGVAQSPRYKIIEKRQSVAFWCNPISGHATLYWYQQILGQGPKLLIQFQNNGVVDDSQLPKDRFSAERLKGVDSTLKIQPAKLEDSAVYLCASSTGQGALEQYFGPGTRLTVT.